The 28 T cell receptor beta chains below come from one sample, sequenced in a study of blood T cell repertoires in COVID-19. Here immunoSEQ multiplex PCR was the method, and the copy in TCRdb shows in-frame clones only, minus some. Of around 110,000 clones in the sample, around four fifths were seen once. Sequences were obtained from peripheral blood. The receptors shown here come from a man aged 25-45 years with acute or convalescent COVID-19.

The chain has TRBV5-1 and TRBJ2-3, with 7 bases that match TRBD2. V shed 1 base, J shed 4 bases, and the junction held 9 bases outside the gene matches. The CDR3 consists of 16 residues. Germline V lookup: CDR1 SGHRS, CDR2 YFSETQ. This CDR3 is CASSLNFRLAPDTQYF. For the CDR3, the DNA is TGCGCCAGCAGCTTGAACTTCAGACTAGCACCAGATACGCAGTATTTT.

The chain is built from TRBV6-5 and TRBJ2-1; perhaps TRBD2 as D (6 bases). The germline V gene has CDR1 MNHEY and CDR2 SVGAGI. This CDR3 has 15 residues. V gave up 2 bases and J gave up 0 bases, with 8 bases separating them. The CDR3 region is CASSYGGNSYNEQFF. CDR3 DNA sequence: TGTGCCAGCAGTTACGGCGGGAACTCCTACAATGAGCAGTTCTTC.

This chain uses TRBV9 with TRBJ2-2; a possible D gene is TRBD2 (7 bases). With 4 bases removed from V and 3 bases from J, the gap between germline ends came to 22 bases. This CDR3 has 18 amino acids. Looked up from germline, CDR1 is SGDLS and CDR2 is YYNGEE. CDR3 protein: CASSSPGWGGADTGELFF. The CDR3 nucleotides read TGTGCCAGCAGCTCCCCGGGATGGGGGGGGGCGGACACCGGGGAGCTGTTTTTT. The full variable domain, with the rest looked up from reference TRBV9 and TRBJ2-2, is DSGVTQTPKHLITATGQRVTLRCSPRSGDLSVYWYQQSLDQGLQFLIQYYNGEERAKGNILERFSAQQFPDLHSELNLSSLELGDSALYFCASSSPGWGGADTGELFFGEGSRLTVL.

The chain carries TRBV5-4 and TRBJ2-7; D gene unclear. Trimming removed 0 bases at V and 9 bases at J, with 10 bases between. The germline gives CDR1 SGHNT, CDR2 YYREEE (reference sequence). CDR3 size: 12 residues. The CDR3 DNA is TGTGCCAGCAGCTTGGATGGCACCCTGCAGTACGTC. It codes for CASSLDGTLQYV.

The CDR3 DNA sequence: TGTGCCACCAGTGATTCTCTGACTAGCGAGTACAATGAGCAGTTCTTC. It yields the protein CATSDSLTSEYNEQFF. The J gene is TRBJ2-1, the V gene TRBV24-1; 8 bases align to TRBD2. J gave up 4 bases and V 2 bases, and 6 bases lay outside the gene matches. From germline, CDR1 is KGHDR and CDR2 SFDVKD. The CDR3 contains 16 residues.

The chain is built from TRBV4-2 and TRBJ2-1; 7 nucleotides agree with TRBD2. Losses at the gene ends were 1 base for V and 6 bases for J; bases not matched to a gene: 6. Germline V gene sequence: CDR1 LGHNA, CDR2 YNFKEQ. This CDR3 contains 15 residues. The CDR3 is CASSQGMRETNEQFF. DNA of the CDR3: TGTGCCAGCAGCCAAGGTATGCGGGAGACCAATGAGCAGTTCTTC.

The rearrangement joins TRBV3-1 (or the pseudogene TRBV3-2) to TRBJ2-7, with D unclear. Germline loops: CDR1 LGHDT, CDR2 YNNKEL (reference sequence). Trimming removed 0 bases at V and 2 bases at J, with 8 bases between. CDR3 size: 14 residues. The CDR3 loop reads CASSQDGAAYEQYF. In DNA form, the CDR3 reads TGTGCCAGCAGCCAAGATGGTGCAGCCTACGAGCAGTACTTC.

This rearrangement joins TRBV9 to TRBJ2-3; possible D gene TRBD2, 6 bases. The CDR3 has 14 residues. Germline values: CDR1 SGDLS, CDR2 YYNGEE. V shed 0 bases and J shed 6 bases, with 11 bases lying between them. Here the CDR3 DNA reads TGTGCCAGCAGCGTAGGAGGACTATCGGATACGCAGTATTTT. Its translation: CASSVGGLSDTQYF.

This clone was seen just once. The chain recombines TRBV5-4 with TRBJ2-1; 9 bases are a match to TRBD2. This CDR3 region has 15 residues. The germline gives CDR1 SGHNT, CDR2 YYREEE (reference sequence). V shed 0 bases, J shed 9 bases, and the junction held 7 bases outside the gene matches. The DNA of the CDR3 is TGTGCCAGCAGCTTGGTGGCTAGCGGGAACGGTGAGCAGTTCTTC. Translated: CASSLVASGNGEQFF.

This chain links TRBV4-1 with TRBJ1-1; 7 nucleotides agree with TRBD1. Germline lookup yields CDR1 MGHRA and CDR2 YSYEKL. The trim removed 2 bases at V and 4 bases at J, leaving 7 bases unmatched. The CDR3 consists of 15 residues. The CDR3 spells CASSQQGVLTTEAFF. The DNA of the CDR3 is TGCGCCAGCAGCCAACAGGGGGTCCTGACCACTGAAGCTTTCTTT.

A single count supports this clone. The CDR3 protein is CASSFGYNEQFF. The CDR3 DNA follows: TGCGCCAGCAGCTTCGGCTACAATGAGCAGTTCTTC. This rearrangement joins TRBV5-1 to TRBJ2-1; D remains unclear. Looked up from germline, CDR1 is SGHRS and CDR2 is YFSETQ. CDR3 length: 12 amino acids. V lost 2 bases, J lost 3 bases, and 3 bases lay in between.

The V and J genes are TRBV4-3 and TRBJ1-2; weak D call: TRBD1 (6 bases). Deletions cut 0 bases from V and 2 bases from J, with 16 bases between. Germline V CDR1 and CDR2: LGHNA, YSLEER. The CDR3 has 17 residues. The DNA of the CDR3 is TGCGCCAGCAGCCAAGACCGGAGGGGGGGGAAGAACTATGGCTACACCTTC. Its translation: CASSQDRRGGKNYGYTF.

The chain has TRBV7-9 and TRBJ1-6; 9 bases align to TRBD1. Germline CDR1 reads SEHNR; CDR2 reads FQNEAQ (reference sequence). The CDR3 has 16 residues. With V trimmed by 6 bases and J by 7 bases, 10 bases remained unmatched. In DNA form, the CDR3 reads TGTGCCAGCAGTAAAATGGGACAGGGAAGGAATTCACCCCTCCACTTT. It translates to CASSKMGQGRNSPLHF.

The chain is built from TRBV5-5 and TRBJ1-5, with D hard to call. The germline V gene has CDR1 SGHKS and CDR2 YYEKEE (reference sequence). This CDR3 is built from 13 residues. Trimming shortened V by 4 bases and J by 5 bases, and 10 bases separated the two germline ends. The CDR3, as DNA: TGTGCCAGCAGCCTCTTTACAGATCAGCCCCAGCATTTT. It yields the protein CASSLFTDQPQHF.

The CDR3 DNA reads as TGTGCCAGCAGCCGCAACCAGGTGGGGAGCACTGAAGCTTTCTTT. Amino acids: CASSRNQVGSTEAFF. This chain links TRBV14 with TRBJ1-1; no definite D call. The germline V and J ends were trimmed by 4 bases and 4 bases, with 16 bases remaining between them. The CDR3 extends over 15 amino acids. Germline V lookup: CDR1 SGHDN, CDR2 FVKESK.

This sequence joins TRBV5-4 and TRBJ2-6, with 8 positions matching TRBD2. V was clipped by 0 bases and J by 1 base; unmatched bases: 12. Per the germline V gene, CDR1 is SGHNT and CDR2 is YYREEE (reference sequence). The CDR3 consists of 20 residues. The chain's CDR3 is CASSLEGGGIYESGANVLTF. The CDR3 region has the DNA TGTGCCAGCAGCTTGGAGGGCGGGGGGATTTACGAATCTGGGGCCAACGTCCTGACTTTC.

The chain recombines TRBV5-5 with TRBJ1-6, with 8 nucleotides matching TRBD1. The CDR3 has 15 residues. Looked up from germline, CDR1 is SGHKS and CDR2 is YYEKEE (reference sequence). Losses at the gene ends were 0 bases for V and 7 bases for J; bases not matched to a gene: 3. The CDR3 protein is CASSLEGQGNSPLHF. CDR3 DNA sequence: TGTGCCAGCAGCTTGGAAGGACAGGGAAATTCACCCCTCCACTTT.

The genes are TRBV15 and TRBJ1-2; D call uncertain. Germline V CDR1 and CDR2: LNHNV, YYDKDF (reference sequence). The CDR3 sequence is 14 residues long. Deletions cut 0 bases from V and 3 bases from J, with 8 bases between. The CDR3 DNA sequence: TGTGCCACCAGCAGAGATTTGTCGGACTATGGCTACACCTTC. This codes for CATSRDLSDYGYTF.

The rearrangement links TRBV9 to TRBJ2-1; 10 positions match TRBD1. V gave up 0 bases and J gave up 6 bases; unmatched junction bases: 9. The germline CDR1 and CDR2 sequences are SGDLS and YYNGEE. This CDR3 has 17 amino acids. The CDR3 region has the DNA TGTGCCAGCAGCGTAGGATTTAGGGACAGGGGAGTCAATGAGCAGTTCTTC. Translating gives CASSVGFRDRGVNEQFF.

CDR3 amino acids: CASSPQEISGNTIYF. CDR3 sequence (DNA): TGTGCCAGCAGTCCACAGGAGATCTCTGGAAACACCATATATTTT. The J gene is TRBJ1-3, the V gene TRBV2, with D perhaps matching TRBD1 (5 bases). Germline V gives CDR1 SNHLY, CDR2 FYNNEI. CDR3 length: 15 residues. V was trimmed by 5 bases and J by 0 bases, leaving 11 bases between them.

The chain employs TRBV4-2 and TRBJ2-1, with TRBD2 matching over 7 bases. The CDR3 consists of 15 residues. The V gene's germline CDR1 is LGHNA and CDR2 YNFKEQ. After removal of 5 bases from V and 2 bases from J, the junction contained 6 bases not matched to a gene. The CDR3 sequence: CASSFGRTPYNEQFF. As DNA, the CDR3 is TGTGCCAGCAGCTTCGGGAGGACCCCCTACAATGAGCAGTTCTTC.

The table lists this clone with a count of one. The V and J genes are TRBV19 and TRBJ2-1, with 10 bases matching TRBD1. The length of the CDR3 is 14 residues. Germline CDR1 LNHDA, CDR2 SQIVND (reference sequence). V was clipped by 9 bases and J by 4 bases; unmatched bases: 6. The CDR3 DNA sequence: TGTGCCAGCCGTGGACAGGGGGATTACAATGAGCAGTTCTTC. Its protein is CASRGQGDYNEQFF. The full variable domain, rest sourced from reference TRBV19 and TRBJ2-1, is DGGITQSPKYLFRKEGQNVTLSCEQNLNHDAMYWYRQDPGQGLRLIYYSQIVNDFQKGDIAEGYSVSREKKESFPLTVTSAQKNPTAFYLCASRGQGDYNEQFFGPGTRLTVL.

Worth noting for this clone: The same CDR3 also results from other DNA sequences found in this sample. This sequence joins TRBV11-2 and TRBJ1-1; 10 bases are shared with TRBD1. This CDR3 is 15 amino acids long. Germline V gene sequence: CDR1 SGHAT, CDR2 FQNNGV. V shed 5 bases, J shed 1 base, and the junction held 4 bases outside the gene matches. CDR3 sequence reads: CASSPRTGGNTEAFF. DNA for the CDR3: TGTGCCAGCAGCCCCAGGACAGGGGGGAACACTGAAGCTTTCTTT.

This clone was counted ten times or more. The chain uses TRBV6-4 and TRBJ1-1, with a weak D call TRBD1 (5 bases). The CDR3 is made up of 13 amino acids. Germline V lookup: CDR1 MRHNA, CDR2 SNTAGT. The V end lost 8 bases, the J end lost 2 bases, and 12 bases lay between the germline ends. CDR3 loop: CASSNRSNTEAFF. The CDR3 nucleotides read TGTGCCAGCTCCAACAGGAGCAACACTGAAGCTTTCTTT.

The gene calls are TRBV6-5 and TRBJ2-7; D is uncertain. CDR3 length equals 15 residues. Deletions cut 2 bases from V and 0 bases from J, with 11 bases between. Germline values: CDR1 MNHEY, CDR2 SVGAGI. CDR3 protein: CASSYAHLSSYEQYF. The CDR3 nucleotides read TGTGCCAGCAGTTACGCGCACCTGAGCTCCTACGAGCAGTACTTC.

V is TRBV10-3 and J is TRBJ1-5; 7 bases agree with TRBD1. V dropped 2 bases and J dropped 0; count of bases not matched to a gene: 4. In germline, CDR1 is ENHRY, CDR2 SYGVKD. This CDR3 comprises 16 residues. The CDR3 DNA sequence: TGTGCCATCAGTGAGGACGGGACAGTTAGCAATCAGCCCCAGCATTTT. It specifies CAISEDGTVSNQPQHF.

As DNA, the CDR3 is TGTGCCAGTAGTCGACAGCCGAACACCGGGGAGCTGTTTTTT. It is translated as CASSRQPNTGELFF. J is TRBJ2-2 and V is TRBV19; perhaps TRBD1 as D (5 bases). The CDR3 consists of 14 residues. Germline-derived CDR1 and CDR2 are LNHDA and SQIVND (reference sequence). V shed 5 bases and J shed 0 bases, with 7 bases lying between them.

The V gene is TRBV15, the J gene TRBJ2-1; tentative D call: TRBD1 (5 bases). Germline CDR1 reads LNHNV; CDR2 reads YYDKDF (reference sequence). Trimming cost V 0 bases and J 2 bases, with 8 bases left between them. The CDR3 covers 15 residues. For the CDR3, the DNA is TGTGCCACCAGCAGAGATCCAGGGACCTACAATGAGCAGTTCTTC. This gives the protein CATSRDPGTYNEQFF.